The 32 T cell receptor beta chains below were found in one sample sequenced in a study of shared clonotypes between healthy human individuals. Sequencing used immunoSEQ multiplex PCR; TCRdb keeps in-frame clones, though not all of them. The sample holds 1,400,000 or so clones, around 98.5% seen once. Source material: naive CD4+ T cells sorted from blood. Subset specified: CD45RA+ positively selected. These receptors came from a man aged 30 to 45 in good health.

The chain uses TRBV2 and TRBJ2-5, with a possible D match to TRBD1 (6 bases). There are 14 residues in the CDR3. The germline gives CDR1 SNHLY, CDR2 FYNNEI. Trimming took off 3 bases at V and 5 bases at J, with 13 bases between the two ends. The CDR3: CASSDTWGPETQYF. CDR3 in DNA: TGTGCCAGCAGTGATACGTGGGGGCCGGAGACCCAGTACTTC.

This sequence joins TRBV10-3 and TRBJ1-2, with D uncertain. CDR1 and CDR2 from the germline V gene are ENHRY and SYGVKD. With 0 bases removed from V and 1 base from J, the gap between germline ends came to 9 bases. CDR3 size: 15 residues. CDR3 region: CAISESVGLNYGYTF. For the CDR3, the DNA is TGTGCCATCAGTGAGTCGGTAGGGCTTAACTATGGCTACACCTTC.

The count of this clone is one. The chain couples TRBV18 to TRBJ2-3; D gene uncertain. This CDR3 has 13 amino acids. Trimming cost V 3 bases and J 5 bases, with 9 bases left between them. Germline loops: CDR1 KGHSH, CDR2 LQKENI. The CDR3 region is CASSPGGRDTQYF. DNA for the CDR3: TGTGCCAGCTCACCGGGCGGACGAGATACGCAGTATTTT. Together with reference TRBV18 and TRBJ2-3, the CDR3 gives the full variable domain: NAGVMQNPRHLVRRRGQEARLRCSPMKGHSHVYWYRQLPEEGLKFMVYLQKENIIDESGMPKERFSAEFPKEGPSILRIQQVVRGDSAAYFCASSPGGRDTQYFGPGTRLTVL.

The chain carries TRBV28 and TRBJ1-5; no reliable D call. From germline, CDR1 is MDHEN and CDR2 SYDVKM. The CDR3 is made up of 13 amino acids. The V and J ends lost 5 bases and 7 bases respectively, with 12 bases between them. For the CDR3, the DNA is TGTGCCAGCAGTCCGCCGGGCAGACAGCCCCAGCATTTT. It is translated as CASSPPGRQPQHF.

The chain is built from TRBV5-5 and TRBJ1-5; D unresolved. CDR3 length: 15 residues. The V and J ends lost 2 bases and 1 base respectively, with 10 bases between them. The V gene's germline CDR1 is SGHKS and CDR2 YYEKEE (reference sequence). As DNA, the CDR3 is TGTGCCAGCAGCTTTGATGGGGTGAGCAATCAGCCCCAGCATTTT. Its translation is CASSFDGVSNQPQHF.

With respect to this clone: In the same sample, other DNA sequences code for this CDR3. The J gene is TRBJ1-1, the V gene TRBV5-1; no clear D gene. Germline assignment: CDR1 SGHRS and CDR2 YFSETQ. The CDR3 is 13 residues long. Trimming took 0 bases from V and 4 from J, leaving 7 bases between them. The chain's CDR3 is CASSLGGSTEAFF. The CDR3 DNA sequence: TGCGCCAGCAGCTTGGGGGGTAGCACTGAAGCTTTCTTT.

Points on this clone: This sample also contains other DNA sequences that code for the same CDR3. The chain employs TRBV5-4 and TRBJ2-7; 8 bases line up with TRBD1. V lost 4 bases, J lost 4 bases, and 7 bases stayed unmatched. The CDR3 runs 14 residues. CDR1 is SGHNT, CDR2 YYREEE, per germline (reference sequence). The CDR3 here is CASSIGQGSYEQYF. The CDR3 DNA follows: TGTGCCAGCAGCATAGGACAGGGATCATACGAGCAGTACTTC.

Comment on this clone: Additional DNA sequences in this sample encode the identical CDR3. This sequence joins TRBV9 and TRBJ2-7; TRBD2 agrees at 7 bases. The CDR3 totals 13 residues. J lost 3 bases, V lost 2 bases, and 2 bases had no gene match. Germline V gene lookup returns CDR1 SGDLS and CDR2 YYNGEE. This chain's CDR3 is CASSVGGSYEQYF. The CDR3 DNA reads as TGTGCCAGCAGCGTCGGGGGGAGCTACGAGCAGTACTTC.

This chain uses TRBV6-5 with TRBJ1-1, with a possible D match to TRBD1 (5 bases). This CDR3 has 15 amino acids. The V gene lost 4 bases and the J gene lost 10 bases, with 22 bases spanning the gap. Germline values: CDR1 MNHEY, CDR2 SVGAGI. This CDR3 reads CASSLPPDARRGAFF. DNA of the CDR3: TGTGCCAGCAGTTTGCCACCGGACGCCAGGAGGGGAGCTTTCTTT.

The V and J genes are TRBV6-6 and TRBJ2-7, with TRBD2 matching over 8 bases. Germline lookup yields CDR1 MNHNY and CDR2 SVGAGI (reference sequence). Trimming took 6 bases from V and 2 from J; bases not matched to a gene: 6. This CDR3 has 14 amino acids. CDR3 bases: TGTGCCAGCAGCGAGAGCGGGAGTACCTACGAGCAGTACTTC. Translated: CASSESGSTYEQYF.

The chain has TRBV10-3 and TRBJ1-1; 10 bases are a match to TRBD1. This CDR3 region has 14 residues. Germline CDR1 is ENHRY and CDR2 is SYGVKD. The V segment lost 6 bases and the J segment 4 bases; nucleotides outside the gene matches: 5. This CDR3 reads CAIRAGTGVTEAFF. CDR3 DNA sequence: TGTGCCATCAGAGCCGGGACAGGGGTCACTGAAGCTTTCTTT.

V is TRBV7-6 and J is TRBJ2-5; possible D gene TRBD1, 6 bases. The CDR3 has 13 amino acids. V lost 0 bases and J lost 6, with 8 bases in between. The V gene's germline CDR1 is SGHVS and CDR2 FNYEAQ. In DNA, the CDR3 is TGTGCCAGCAGCTTAGCGGACAGCCAGACCCAGTACTTC. It is translated as CASSLADSQTQYF.

This chain joins TRBV15 and TRBJ1-5; 10 bases agree with TRBD1. Losses at the gene ends were 1 base for V and 9 bases for J; bases not matched to a gene: 9. CDR1 and CDR2 (germline): LNHNV, YYDKDF (reference sequence). The CDR3 runs 16 residues. CDR3 in amino acids: CATSRVIGTGEGPQHF. The CDR3 coding sequence is TGTGCCACCAGCAGAGTTATCGGGACAGGGGAAGGGCCCCAGCATTTT.

The J gene is TRBJ1-4, the V gene TRBV5-1; the D gene is possibly TRBD1 (5 bases). The CDR3 has 16 residues. V lost 2 bases and J lost 8, with 19 bases in between. Germline V gene sequence: CDR1 SGHRS, CDR2 YFSETQ. The CDR3 nucleotides are TGCGCCAGCAGCTTAAGGCAGGGAGCCGCGAGAGAAAAACTGTTTTTT. Its translation is CASSLRQGAAREKLFF.

The J gene is TRBJ2-5, the V gene TRBV18; D is perhaps TRBD1 (6 bases). CDR1 and CDR2 from the germline V gene are KGHSH and LQKENI. The CDR3 is 15 amino acids. The germline V and J ends were trimmed by 3 bases and 2 bases, with 13 bases remaining between them. The CDR3 reads CASSPRTDNQETQYF. CDR3 DNA: TGTGCCAGCTCACCTCGGACAGACAATCAAGAGACCCAGTACTTC.

The chain recombines TRBV7-3 with TRBJ2-1; 12 bases map to TRBD2. The junction had 1 base not matched to a gene; V was cut back by 2 bases and J by 8 bases. CDR1 and CDR2 (germline): SGHTA, FQGTGA. CDR3 length: 14 residues. The CDR3 is CASSLASGRDEQFF. The CDR3 DNA follows: TGTGCCAGCAGCTTAGCTAGCGGGAGGGATGAGCAGTTCTTC.

The chain uses TRBV5-4 and TRBJ2-1; 10 bases line up with TRBD2. The CDR3 runs 17 residues. J was trimmed by 0 bases and V by 0 bases; bases with no gene match: 3. Germline values: CDR1 SGHNT, CDR2 YYREEE (reference sequence). In DNA form, the CDR3 reads TGTGCCAGCAGCTTGGTCTCTAGCGGGAGCTCCTACAATGAGCAGTTCTTC. Protein product: CASSLVSSGSSYNEQFF.

The chain uses TRBV5-1 and TRBJ2-1, with 8 bases matching TRBD1. Germline V lookup: CDR1 SGHRS, CDR2 YFSETQ. Losses at the gene ends were 4 bases for V and 10 bases for J; bases not matched to a gene: 10. The CDR3 length is 14 residues. Here the CDR3 reads CASSPGGLSWEQFF. CDR3 nucleotides: TGCGCCAGCAGCCCAGGGGGCCTCTCGTGGGAGCAGTTCTTC.

The V and J genes are TRBV5-1 and TRBJ2-7; 13 bases align to TRBD2. There are 16 residues in the CDR3. Germline values: CDR1 SGHRS, CDR2 YFSETQ. The J segment lost 1 base and the V segment lost 4 bases, leaving 5 bases of the junction unmatched. CDR3 nucleotide sequence: TGCGCCAGCAGCGCGGGACTAGCGGGATTTTCCTACGAGCAGTACTTC. Translating it yields CASSAGLAGFSYEQYF.

The CDR3 here is CASSLRDEQYF. CDR3 DNA: TGTGCCAGCAGCTTAAGGGACGAGCAGTACTTC. This chain joins TRBV7-2 and TRBJ2-7; D remains unclear. The V and J ends lost 2 bases and 5 bases respectively, with 4 bases between them. Germline V gene sequence: CDR1 SGHTA, CDR2 FQGNSA. The CDR3 is 11 residues long.

The J gene is TRBJ2-3, the V gene TRBV4-1, with D uncertain. CDR3 length: 14 amino acids. The germline V gene encodes CDR1 MGHRA and CDR2 YSYEKL. V was shortened by 0 bases and J by 2 bases, with 6 bases between the two germline ends. The CDR3 loop reads CASSQDGDTDTQYF. The CDR3 bases are TGCGCCAGCAGCCAAGATGGCGACACAGATACGCAGTATTTT.

The genes are TRBV6-1 and TRBJ2-7; possibly TRBD2 for D (5 bases). The CDR3 consists of 15 residues. V gave up 1 base and J gave up 1 base, with 11 bases separating them. Germline V gene data show CDR1 as MNHNS and CDR2 as SASEGT. CDR3 amino acids: CASSEVLARSYEQYF. The CDR3 DNA is TGTGCCAGCAGTGAAGTTCTAGCACGATCCTACGAGCAGTACTTC.

This chain links TRBV11-3 with TRBJ1-4; D is undetermined. CDR1 and CDR2 from the germline V gene are SGHNT and YENEEA. V shed 8 bases and J shed 2 bases, with 21 bases lying between them. The CDR3 is made up of 17 amino acids. This chain's CDR3 is CASLDFRTQKTNEKLFF. The CDR3 DNA reads as TGTGCCAGCCTCGATTTCCGGACCCAGAAGACTAATGAAAAACTGTTTTTT.

The genes are TRBV29-1 and TRBJ2-3; D is undetermined. The CDR3 runs to 13 residues. Looked up from germline, CDR1 is SQVTM and CDR2 is ANQGSEA. V dropped 5 bases and J dropped 2 bases, with 11 bases sitting between them. CDR3 sequence (DNA): TGCAGCGTTTCTACCCCTCCCACAGATACGCAGTATTTT. It codes for CSVSTPPTDTQYF.

This chain connects TRBV4-3 to TRBJ2-3, with D perhaps TRBD2 (5 bases). The CDR3 loop spans 13 amino acids. The germline CDR1 and CDR2 sequences are LGHNA and YSLEER. V lost 3 bases and J 4 bases, leaving 8 bases between the germline ends. CDR3 DNA: TGCGCCAGCAGCCATAGCGTTCCAGATACGCAGTATTTT. Residues: CASSHSVPDTQYF.

J is TRBJ2-7 and V is TRBV5-4, with 7 bases that match TRBD2. Germline loops: CDR1 SGHNT, CDR2 YYREEE (reference sequence). The CDR3 is made up of 13 amino acids. V lost 4 bases and J lost 2; bases outside the gene matches: 3. DNA for the CDR3: TGTGCCAGCAGCACTGGACTAGCCTACGAGCAGTACTTC. It specifies CASSTGLAYEQYF.

This sequence joins TRBV5-4 and TRBJ2-7; tentatively, D is TRBD1 (7 bases). The V gene lost 0 bases and the J gene lost 5 bases, with 12 bases spanning the gap. The CDR3 length is 14 residues. Germline assignment: CDR1 SGHNT and CDR2 YYREEE (reference sequence). Here the CDR3 reads CASSLGQGGHEQYF. The DNA of the CDR3 is TGTGCCAGCAGCTTGGGCCAGGGGGGCCACGAGCAGTACTTC.

The chain joins TRBV2 to TRBJ2-1, with 7 positions matching TRBD1. V lost 11 bases, J lost 7 bases, and 14 bases stayed unmatched. The CDR3 sequence is 14 residues long. CDR1 and CDR2 (germline): SNHLY, FYNNEI. The CDR3 is CAGPGTDQWNEQFF. The CDR3 nucleotides read TGTGCCGGACCCGGGACAGATCAATGGAATGAGCAGTTCTTC. The complete variable domain, with remaining parts taken from reference TRBV2 and TRBJ2-1, reads EPEVTQTPSHQVTQMGQEVILRCVPISNHLYFYWYRQILGQKVEFLVSFYNNEISEKSEIFDDQFSVERPDGSNFTLKIRSTKLEDSAMYFCAGPGTDQWNEQFFGPGTRLTVL.

The chain links TRBV4-3 to TRBJ2-5; 7 bases map to TRBD2. The germline CDR1 and CDR2 sequences are LGHNA and YSLEER. J was trimmed by 7 bases and V by 3 bases; bases with no gene match: 11. The CDR3 spans 15 residues. The CDR3 here is CASSQEGRGRGTQYF. The DNA of the CDR3 is TGCGCCAGCAGCCAGGAAGGGAGGGGTCGGGGGACCCAGTACTTC.

This chain connects TRBV28 to TRBJ2-5; weak D call: TRBD2 (5 bases). The CDR3 consists of 15 residues. With 3 bases removed from V and 0 bases from J, the gap between germline ends came to 11 bases. The V gene's germline CDR1 is MDHEN and CDR2 SYDVKM. The CDR3 sequence is CASSFGWRNQETQYF. The CDR3 DNA is TGTGCCAGCAGTTTCGGGTGGAGGAACCAAGAGACCCAGTACTTC.

V gene TRBV19 combines with J gene TRBJ1-5; 7 nucleotides align to TRBD1. The germline V gene has CDR1 LNHDA and CDR2 SQIVND (reference sequence). This CDR3 spans 15 amino acids. The V segment lost 4 bases and the J segment 0 bases; nucleotides outside the gene matches: 3. CDR3 residues: CASSRQGRSNQPQHF. The CDR3 DNA reads TGTGCCAGTAGTAGACAGGGACGTAGCAATCAGCCCCAGCATTTT.

For this clone: The sample has other DNA sequences that encode this CDR3 too. The gene calls are TRBV11-2 and TRBJ1-3, with D possibly TRBD1 on 5 matching bases. Germline lookup yields CDR1 SGHAT and CDR2 FQNNGV. V was shortened by 1 base and J by 7 bases, with 8 bases between the two germline ends. The CDR3 runs 13 residues. CDR3 sequence reads: CASSLVSGNTIYF. CDR3 nucleotides: TGTGCCAGCAGCTTAGTCTCAGGGAACACCATATATTTT.